The clone carrying this T cell receptor beta chain was seen once. As yet, its antigen is unknown. This entry is derived from a study of shared clonotypes between healthy human individuals. Study-wide points: Some naive CD4 clonotypes, roughly 4.7%, turned up in common across several donors. The rarefaction results pointed to incomplete sorted-subset sequencing despite large depth.

CDR1 is SGHKS and CDR2 is YYEKEE in the germline V gene (reference sequence). This CDR3 contains 17 residues. The V gene end was trimmed by 5 bases and the J gene end by 4 bases; junction bases not matched to a gene: 13. TCRdb's table, derived via immunoSEQ multiplex PCR, lists solely in-frame clones and lacks some. This sample carries roughly 500,000 clones, about 95% of them seen once, and the ten largest clones take approximately 0.06%. The sample consisted of naive CD4+ T cells sorted from blood. Subset given: CD45RA+ positively selected. This chain links TRBV5-5 with TRBJ1-3, with TRBD1 matching over 9 bases. This TCR was sampled from a woman aged 25 to 39 in good health. CDR3 in amino acids: CASSFITGGALGNTIYF. The CDR3 bases are TGTGCCAGCAGTTTCATCACAGGGGGCGCGTTAGGAAACACCATATATTTT.